The rows below give T cell receptor beta chains drawn from one sample of a study of beta chain features in type 1 diabetes. Some clones are missing from TCRdb's copy, which holds only in-frame ones; the method was immunoSEQ multiplex PCR. The sample has about 200,000 clones, about a tenth seen once; the top ten hold over 1%. The sample taken for sequencing was central memory CD4+ T cells from blood. The origin of the receptors is a man younger than 35 in good health. CDR3s include the opening cysteine and the closing phenylalanine or tryptophan. Fields, in order: J gene, V gene, clone size, D gene, CDR3 protein, CDR3 DNA. A D gene is named only where the DNA matches it firmly. Rows may omit the clone size; those that give it use once, few, many or a size class.

j_gene: TRBJ2-7; v_gene: TRBV28; abundance: NA; d_gene: TRBD1; CDR3aa: CASLSPSGTGLYEQYF; CDR3nt: TGTGCCAGCTTATCTCCTTCCGGGACAGGACTCTACGAGCAGTACTTC
j_gene: TRBJ1-1; v_gene: TRBV7-8; abundance: NA; d_gene: NA; CDR3aa: CASSFSANTEAFF; CDR3nt: TGTGCCAGCAGCTTTTCGGCGAACACTGAAGCTTTCTTT
j_gene: TRBJ2-7; v_gene: TRBV15; abundance: few; d_gene: TRBD2; CDR3aa: CATSRDPHNSGSSSEQYF; CDR3nt: TGTGCCACCAGCAGAGATCCCCACAACAGCGGGAGTTCCAGCGAGCAGTACTTC
j_gene: TRBJ2-1; v_gene: TRBV11-1; abundance: NA; d_gene: TRBD1; CDR3aa: CASRDRVRHNEQFF; CDR3nt: TGTGCCAGCAGGGACAGGGTTCGCCACAATGAGCAGTTCTTC
j_gene: TRBJ2-7; v_gene: TRBV6-1; abundance: few; d_gene: TRBD1; CDR3aa: CASSPGTVSYEQYF; CDR3nt: TGTGCCAGCAGTCCCGGGACAGTCTCCTACGAGCAGTACTTC
j_gene: TRBJ2-7; v_gene: TRBV28; abundance: NA; d_gene: TRBD2; CDR3aa: CASSSGTSGIAQYF; CDR3nt: TGTGCCAGCAGTTCCGGGACTAGCGGGATCGCGCAGTACTTC
j_gene: TRBJ2-7; v_gene: TRBV18; abundance: NA; d_gene: TRBD1; CDR3aa: CASSGPTGTGSYEQYF; CDR3nt: TGTGCCAGCTCAGGCCCTACCGGGACAGGGTCTTACGAGCAGTACTTC
j_gene: TRBJ1-5; v_gene: TRBV6-1; abundance: NA; d_gene: NA; CDR3aa: CASSEGTTNQPQHF; CDR3nt: TGTGCCAGCAGTGAGGGGACCACCAATCAGCCCCAGCATTTT
j_gene: TRBJ2-1; v_gene: TRBV5-4; abundance: NA; d_gene: NA; CDR3aa: CASSLRREGDEQFF; CDR3nt: TGTGCCAGCAGCTTGAGGAGGGAAGGCGATGAGCAGTTCTTC
j_gene: TRBJ2-1; v_gene: TRBV4-3; abundance: few; d_gene: TRBD2; CDR3aa: CASSQGFGTSHNEQFF; CDR3nt: TGCGCCAGCAGCCAAGGATTTGGGACTAGTCACAATGAGCAGTTCTTC
j_gene: TRBJ2-3; v_gene: TRBV18; abundance: few; d_gene: NA; CDR3aa: CASSPTGTDTQYF; CDR3nt: TGTGCCAGCTCACCAACAGGGACAGATACGCAGTATTTT
j_gene: TRBJ2-3; v_gene: TRBV4-3; abundance: NA; d_gene: TRBD2; CDR3aa: CASSQEGTRATDTQYF; CDR3nt: TGCGCCAGCAGCCAAGAAGGGACTAGGGCCACAGATACGCAGTATTTT
j_gene: TRBJ2-5; v_gene: TRBV7-8; abundance: NA; d_gene: NA; CDR3aa: CASSLSGPGEETQYF; CDR3nt: TGTGCCAGCAGCTTAAGTGGTCCAGGGGAGGAGACCCAGTACTTC
j_gene: TRBJ2-5; v_gene: TRBV7-2; abundance: NA; d_gene: NA; CDR3aa: CASSLARGSVGQETQYF; CDR3nt: TGTGCCAGCAGCTTAGCGCGGGGTAGCGTGGGGCAGGAGACCCAGTACTTC
j_gene: TRBJ2-3; v_gene: TRBV27; abundance: few; d_gene: NA; CDR3aa: CASSLFLWGDTQYF; CDR3nt: TGTGCCAGCAGTTTATTTTTGTGGGGGGATACGCAGTATTTT
j_gene: TRBJ2-5; v_gene: TRBV5-1; abundance: NA; d_gene: NA; CDR3aa: CASSLDEPEMGETQYF; CDR3nt: TGCGCCAGCAGCTTGGATGAGCCGGAGATGGGAGAGACCCAGTACTTC
j_gene: TRBJ2-5; v_gene: TRBV27; abundance: NA; d_gene: TRBD2; CDR3aa: CASRPPGTSATQYF; CDR3nt: TGTGCCAGCAGACCCCCAGGGACTAGCGCGACCCAGTACTTC
j_gene: TRBJ2-3; v_gene: TRBV4-3; abundance: few; d_gene: NA; CDR3aa: CASSQDLGGSTDTQYF; CDR3nt: TGCGCCAGCAGCCAAGATCTCGGAGGTAGCACAGATACGCAGTATTTT
j_gene: TRBJ2-5; v_gene: TRBV21-1; abundance: NA; d_gene: NA; CDR3aa: CASSKAVGVREKETQYF; CDR3nt: TGTGCCAGCAGCAAAGCTGTGGGAGTCCGGGAGAAAGAGACCCAGTACTTC
j_gene: TRBJ1-1; v_gene: TRBV2; abundance: NA; d_gene: NA; CDR3aa: CASSAGTRAFF; CDR3nt: TGTGCCAGCAGTGCCGGGACAAGGGCTTTCTTT
j_gene: TRBJ1-2; v_gene: TRBV4-3; abundance: NA; d_gene: NA; CDR3aa: CASSQGPGLNNYGYTF; CDR3nt: TGCGCCAGCAGCCAAGGCCCAGGGCTAAATAACTATGGCTACACCTTC
j_gene: TRBJ2-5; v_gene: TRBV14; abundance: NA; d_gene: NA; CDR3aa: CASSRGLVQETQYF; CDR3nt: TGTGCCAGCAGCCGTGGCTTGGTACAAGAGACCCAGTACTTC
j_gene: TRBJ2-1; v_gene: TRBV7-9; abundance: many; d_gene: TRBD2; CDR3aa: CASSLGLAGSHNEQFF; CDR3nt: TGTGCCAGCAGCTTGGGACTAGCGGGCTCCCACAATGAGCAGTTCTTC
j_gene: TRBJ1-2; v_gene: TRBV27; abundance: few; d_gene: NA; CDR3aa: CASRSPTEGRGYGYTF; CDR3nt: TGTGCCAGCAGGTCTCCTACCGAGGGGCGCGGGTATGGCTACACCTTC
j_gene: TRBJ2-7; v_gene: TRBV16; abundance: NA; d_gene: NA; CDR3aa: CASSQRGTYEQYF; CDR3nt: TGTGCCAGCAGCCAGAGGGGCACCTACGAGCAGTACTTC
j_gene: TRBJ2-7; v_gene: TRBV28; abundance: NA; d_gene: TRBD2; CDR3aa: CASSLGPLAALYEQYF; CDR3nt: TGTGCCAGCAGTTTAGGTCCCCTAGCGGCCCTCTACGAGCAGTACTTC
j_gene: TRBJ1-2; v_gene: TRBV28; abundance: few; d_gene: NA; CDR3aa: CASRRGYGYTF; CDR3nt: TGTGCCAGCAGGCGAGGATATGGCTACACCTTC
j_gene: TRBJ2-1; v_gene: TRBV29-1; abundance: NA; d_gene: TRBD1; CDR3aa: CSVDPPRGPYNEQFF; CDR3nt: TGCAGCGTTGATCCCCCCAGGGGGCCCTACAATGAGCAGTTCTTC
j_gene: TRBJ2-7; v_gene: TRBV6-6; abundance: NA; d_gene: NA; CDR3aa: CATVRDGDYEQYF; CDR3nt: TGTGCCACAGTCCGGGACGGAGACTACGAGCAGTACTTC
j_gene: TRBJ2-1; v_gene: TRBV5-6; abundance: few; d_gene: NA; CDR3aa: CASSLAGVYNEQFF; CDR3nt: TGTGCCAGCAGCTTGGCGGGAGTCTACAATGAGCAGTTCTTC
j_gene: TRBJ2-3; v_gene: TRBV2; abundance: few; d_gene: NA; CDR3aa: CASSPGDTDTQYF; CDR3nt: TGTGCCAGCAGTCCCGGGGACACAGATACGCAGTATTTT
j_gene: TRBJ2-7; v_gene: TRBV5-1; abundance: few; d_gene: TRBD1; CDR3aa: CASSPHAGTAYEQYF; CDR3nt: TGCGCCAGCAGCCCCCACGCCGGGACAGCCTACGAGCAGTACTTC
j_gene: TRBJ2-2; v_gene: TRBV19; abundance: few; d_gene: TRBD2; CDR3aa: CASSKPSGAGELFF; CDR3nt: TGTGCCAGTAGTAAACCTAGCGGGGCCGGGGAGCTGTTTTTT
j_gene: TRBJ2-5; v_gene: TRBV28; abundance: few; d_gene: TRBD1; CDR3aa: CASSLTGLRETQYF; CDR3nt: TGTGCCAGCAGTTTGACAGGGCTAAGGGAGACCCAGTACTTC
j_gene: TRBJ2-7; v_gene: TRBV30; abundance: many; d_gene: NA; CDR3aa: CAWSVTGVGEQYF; CDR3nt: TGTGCCTGGAGTGTAACGGGAGTGGGGGAGCAGTACTTC
j_gene: TRBJ2-7; v_gene: TRBV7-6; abundance: many; d_gene: TRBD1; CDR3aa: CASSLVGQGYEQYF; CDR3nt: TGTGCCAGCAGCTTAGTGGGACAGGGCTACGAGCAGTACTTC
j_gene: TRBJ2-1; v_gene: TRBV16; abundance: few; d_gene: TRBD2; CDR3aa: CASSLSSGPPYNEQFF; CDR3nt: TGTGCCAGCAGCCTAAGTAGCGGGCCGCCCTACAATGAGCAGTTCTTC
j_gene: TRBJ2-3; v_gene: TRBV18; abundance: NA; d_gene: NA; CDR3aa: CASSQGTTDTQYF; CDR3nt: TGTGCCAGCTCACAGGGGACCACAGATACGCAGTATTTT
j_gene: TRBJ2-7; v_gene: TRBV4-2; abundance: many; d_gene: TRBD2; CDR3aa: CASSQPSGAYEQYF; CDR3nt: TGTGCCAGCAGCCAACCTAGCGGAGCTTACGAGCAGTACTTC
j_gene: TRBJ1-5; v_gene: TRBV30; abundance: NA; d_gene: NA; CDR3aa: CAWSALNQPQHF; CDR3nt: TGTGCCTGGAGTGCCCTAAATCAGCCCCAGCATTTT
j_gene: TRBJ2-3; v_gene: TRBV27; abundance: NA; d_gene: NA; CDR3aa: CASCCQVHTDTQYF; CDR3nt: TGTGCCAGCTGTTGTCAGGTGCACACAGATACGCAGTATTTT
j_gene: TRBJ2-3; v_gene: TRBV6-6; abundance: NA; d_gene: TRBD2; CDR3aa: CASSYVAGGTDTQYF; CDR3nt: TGTGCCAGCAGTTACGTGGCGGGAGGGACAGATACGCAGTATTTT
j_gene: TRBJ2-7; v_gene: TRBV30; abundance: NA; d_gene: TRBD2; CDR3aa: CALTPTGGSSYEQYF; CDR3nt: TGTGCCTTAACTCCCACGGGGGGGTCCTCCTACGAGCAGTACTTC
j_gene: TRBJ2-5; v_gene: TRBV29-1; abundance: NA; d_gene: TRBD2; CDR3aa: CSVVTSGRGETQYF; CDR3nt: TGCAGCGTCGTGACTAGCGGGAGAGGGGAGACCCAGTACTTC
j_gene: TRBJ2-6; v_gene: TRBV7-2; abundance: many; d_gene: NA; CDR3aa: CASSLEVSGANVLTF; CDR3nt: TGTGCCAGCAGCTTAGAAGTCTCTGGGGCCAACGTCCTGACTTTC
j_gene: TRBJ2-7; v_gene: TRBV30; abundance: few; d_gene: NA; CDR3aa: CAWSWGGEQYF; CDR3nt: TGTGCCTGGAGTTGGGGTGGTGAGCAGTACTTC
j_gene: TRBJ1-4; v_gene: TRBV30; abundance: NA; d_gene: NA; CDR3aa: CAGDTGTTNEKLFF; CDR3nt: TGTGCCGGGGACACCGGAACAACTAATGAAAAACTGTTTTTT
j_gene: TRBJ2-7; v_gene: TRBV10-3; abundance: many; d_gene: TRBD2; CDR3aa: CAITGTSSNEQYF; CDR3nt: TGTGCCATCACCGGGACTAGTAGTAACGAGCAGTACTTC
j_gene: TRBJ1-6; v_gene: TRBV30; abundance: NA; d_gene: NA; CDR3aa: CAWTEDSRDSPLHF; CDR3nt: TGTGCCTGGACAGAGGACAGTCGGGATTCACCCCTCCACTTT
j_gene: TRBJ2-3; v_gene: TRBV7-2; abundance: NA; d_gene: NA; CDR3aa: CATSSGPGPSPDTQYF; CDR3nt: TGTGCCACCAGTTCCGGGCCGGGCCCCAGCCCCGATACGCAGTATTTT
j_gene: TRBJ2-5; v_gene: TRBV4-1; abundance: NA; d_gene: NA; CDR3aa: CASSQPGSSSTQYF; CDR3nt: TGCGCCAGCAGCCAGCCGGGTAGCTCGTCCACCCAGTACTTC
j_gene: TRBJ2-3; v_gene: TRBV2; abundance: NA; d_gene: TRBD1; CDR3aa: CASRGQGDTQYF; CDR3nt: TGTGCCAGCAGGGGACAGGGGGATACGCAGTATTTT
j_gene: TRBJ2-7; v_gene: TRBV28; abundance: few; d_gene: TRBD1; CDR3aa: CASRIGQGVYEQYF; CDR3nt: TGTGCCAGCAGGATCGGACAGGGGGTGTACGAGCAGTACTTC